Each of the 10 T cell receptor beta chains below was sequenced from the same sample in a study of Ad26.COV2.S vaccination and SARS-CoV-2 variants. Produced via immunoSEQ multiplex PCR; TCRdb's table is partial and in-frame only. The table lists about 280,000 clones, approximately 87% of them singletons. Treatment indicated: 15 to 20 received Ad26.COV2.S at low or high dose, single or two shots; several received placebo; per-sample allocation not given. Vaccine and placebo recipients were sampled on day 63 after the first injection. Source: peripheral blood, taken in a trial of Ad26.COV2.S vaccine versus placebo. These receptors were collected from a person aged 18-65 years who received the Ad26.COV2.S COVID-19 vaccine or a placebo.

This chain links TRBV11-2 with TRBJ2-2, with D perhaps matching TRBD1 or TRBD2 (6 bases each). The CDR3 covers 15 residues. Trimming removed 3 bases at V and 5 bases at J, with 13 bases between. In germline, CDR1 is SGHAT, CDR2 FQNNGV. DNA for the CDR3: TGTGCCAGCAGCTTTCGGGGGCCGGGTACCGGGGAGCTGTTTTTT. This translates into CASSFRGPGTGELFF.

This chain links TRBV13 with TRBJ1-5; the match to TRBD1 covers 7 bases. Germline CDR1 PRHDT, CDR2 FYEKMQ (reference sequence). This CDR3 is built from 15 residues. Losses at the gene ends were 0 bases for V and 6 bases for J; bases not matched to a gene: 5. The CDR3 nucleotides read TGTGCCAGCAGCTTAGGCAGGGGGTTGGGTCAGCCCCAGCATTTT. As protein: CASSLGRGLGQPQHF. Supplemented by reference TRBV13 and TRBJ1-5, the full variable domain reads AAGVIQSPRHLIKEKRETATLKCYPIPRHDTVYWYQQGPGQDPQFLISFYEKMQSDKGSIPDRFSAQQFSDYHSELNMSSLELGDSALYFCASSLGRGLGQPQHFGDGTRLSIL.

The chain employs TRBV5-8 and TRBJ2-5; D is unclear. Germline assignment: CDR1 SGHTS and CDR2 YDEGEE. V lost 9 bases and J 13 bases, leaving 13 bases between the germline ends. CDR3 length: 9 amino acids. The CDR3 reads CATQISGYF. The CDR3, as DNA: TGTGCCACCCAAATCAGTGGGTACTTC.

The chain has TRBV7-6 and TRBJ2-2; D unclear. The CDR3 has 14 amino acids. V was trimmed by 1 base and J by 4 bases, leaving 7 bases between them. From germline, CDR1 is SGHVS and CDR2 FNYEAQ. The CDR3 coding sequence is TGTGCCAGCAGCTTAGACTCGTCCACCGGGGAGCTGTTTTTT. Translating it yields CASSLDSSTGELFF.

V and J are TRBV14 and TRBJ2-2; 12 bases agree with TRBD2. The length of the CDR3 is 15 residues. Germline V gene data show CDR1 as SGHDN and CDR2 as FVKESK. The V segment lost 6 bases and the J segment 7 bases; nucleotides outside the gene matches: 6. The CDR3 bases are TGTGCCAGCAGTAGGACTAGCGGGAAAGGCGGGGAGCTGTTTTTT. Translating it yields CASSRTSGKGGELFF.

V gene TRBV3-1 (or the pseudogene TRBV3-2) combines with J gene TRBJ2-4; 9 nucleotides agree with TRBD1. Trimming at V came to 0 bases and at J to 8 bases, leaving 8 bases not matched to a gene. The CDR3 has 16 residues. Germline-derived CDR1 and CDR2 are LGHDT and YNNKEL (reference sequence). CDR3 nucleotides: TGTGCCAGCAGCCAAGATTGGGGGGACAGGGTTTACATTCAGTACTTC. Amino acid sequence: CASSQDWGDRVYIQYF.

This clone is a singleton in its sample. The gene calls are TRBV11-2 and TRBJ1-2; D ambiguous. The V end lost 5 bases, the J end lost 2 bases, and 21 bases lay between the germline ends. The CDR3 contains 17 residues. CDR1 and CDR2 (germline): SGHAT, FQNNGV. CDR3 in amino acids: CASSAKPRKAVNYGYTF. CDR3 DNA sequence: TGTGCCAGCAGCGCAAAACCTCGGAAGGCAGTGAACTATGGCTACACCTTC.

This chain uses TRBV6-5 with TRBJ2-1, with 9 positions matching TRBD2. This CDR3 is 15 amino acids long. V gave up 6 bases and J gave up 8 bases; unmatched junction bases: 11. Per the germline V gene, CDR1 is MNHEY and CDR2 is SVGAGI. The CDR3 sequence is CASRSGTSFNYEQFF. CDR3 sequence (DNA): TGTGCCAGCAGATCCGGGACTAGCTTTAACTATGAGCAGTTCTTC.

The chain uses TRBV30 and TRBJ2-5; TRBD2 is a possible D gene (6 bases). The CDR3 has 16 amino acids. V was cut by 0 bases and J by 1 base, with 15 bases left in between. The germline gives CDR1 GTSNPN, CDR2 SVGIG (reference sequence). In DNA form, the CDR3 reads TGTGCCTGGAGTGTCGGAAACGGGGGAGTCCAAGAGACCCAGTACTTC. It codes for CAWSVGNGGVQETQYF.

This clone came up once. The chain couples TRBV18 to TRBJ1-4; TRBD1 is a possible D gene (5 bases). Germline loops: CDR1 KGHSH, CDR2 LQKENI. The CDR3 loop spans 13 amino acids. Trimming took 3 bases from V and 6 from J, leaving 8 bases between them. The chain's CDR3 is CASSPGGHEKLFF. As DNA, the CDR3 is TGTGCCAGCTCACCCGGGGGTCATGAAAAACTGTTTTTT.